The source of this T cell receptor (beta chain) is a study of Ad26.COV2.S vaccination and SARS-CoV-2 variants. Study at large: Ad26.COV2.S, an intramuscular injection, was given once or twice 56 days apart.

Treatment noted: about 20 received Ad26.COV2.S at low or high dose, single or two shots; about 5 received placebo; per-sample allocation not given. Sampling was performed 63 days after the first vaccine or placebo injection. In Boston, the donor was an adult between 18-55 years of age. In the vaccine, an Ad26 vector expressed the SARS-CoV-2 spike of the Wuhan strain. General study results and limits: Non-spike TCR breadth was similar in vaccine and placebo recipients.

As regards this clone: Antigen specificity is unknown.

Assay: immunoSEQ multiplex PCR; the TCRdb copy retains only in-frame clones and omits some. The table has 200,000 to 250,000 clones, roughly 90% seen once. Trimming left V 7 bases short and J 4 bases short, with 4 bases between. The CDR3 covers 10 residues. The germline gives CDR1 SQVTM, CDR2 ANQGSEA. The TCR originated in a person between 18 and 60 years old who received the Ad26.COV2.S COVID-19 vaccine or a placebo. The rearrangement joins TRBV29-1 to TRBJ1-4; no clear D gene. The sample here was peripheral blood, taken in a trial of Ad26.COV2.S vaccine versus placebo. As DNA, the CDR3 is TGCAGCGCCGTTAATGAAAAACTGTTTTTT. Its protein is CSAVNEKLFF.